One and the same sample provided the 10 T cell receptor beta chains below, sequenced in a study of blood T cell repertoires in COVID-19. TCRdb's table, derived via immunoSEQ multiplex PCR, lists solely in-frame clones and lacks some. The data show 300,000 to 450,000 clones, with 85% seen just once and roughly 3.6% held by the top ten. The sample was peripheral blood. The origin of the receptors is a woman aged 18-29 years with acute or convalescent COVID-19.

CDR3 nucleotides: TGTGCCAGCAGCGCACTAGGTCCTAGCACAGATACGCAGTATTTT. It encodes CASSALGPSTDTQYF. The chain recombines TRBV9 with TRBJ2-3; the D gene is possibly TRBD2 (5 bases). The germline CDR1 and CDR2 sequences are SGDLS and YYNGEE. Trimming removed 3 bases at V and 0 bases at J, with 11 bases between. The length of the CDR3 is 15 residues.

The genes are TRBV19 and TRBJ2-3; tentative D call: TRBD2 (6 bases). There are 15 residues in the CDR3. V lost 6 bases and J lost 1, with 14 bases in between. Germline CDR1 is LNHDA and CDR2 is SQIVND (reference sequence). CDR3 DNA sequence: TGTGCCAGTAGGGGGCCTAGCGTACGCACAGATACGCAGTATTTT. It encodes CASRGPSVRTDTQYF.

The V and J genes are TRBV19 and TRBJ1-1; 8 bases fit TRBD1. CDR1 and CDR2 (germline): LNHDA, SQIVND (reference sequence). CDR3 length: 14 residues. The trim removed 6 bases at V and 2 bases at J, leaving 5 bases unmatched. The CDR3 DNA is TGTGCCAGTAGGACCACAGGGGGAAACACTGAAGCTTTCTTT. Protein sequence: CASRTTGGNTEAFF.

The chain employs TRBV5-1 and TRBJ2-7; 7 nucleotides match TRBD1. CDR1 is SGHRS and CDR2 is YFSETQ in the germline V gene. The CDR3 is made up of 14 amino acids. Losses at the gene ends were 1 base for V and 5 bases for J; bases not matched to a gene: 6. The CDR3 nucleotides read TGCGCCAGCAGCTTGTCACAGGGGACGGACGAGCAGTACTTC. Its translation: CASSLSQGTDEQYF.

Notes on this clone: This sample includes further DNA sequences coding for the same CDR3. The chain combines TRBV7-9 with TRBJ1-1; 9 bases align to TRBD1. J lost 2 bases, V lost 4 bases, and 5 bases had no gene match. CDR1 is SEHNR, CDR2 FQNEAQ, per germline (reference sequence). The CDR3 consists of 15 residues. CDR3 residues: CASSSVQGANTEAFF. DNA for the CDR3: TGTGCCAGCAGCTCCGTACAGGGGGCAAACACTGAAGCTTTCTTT.

The V and J genes are TRBV6-5 and TRBJ2-6; no clear D gene. Germline CDR1 is MNHEY and CDR2 is SVGAGI. CDR3 length: 14 residues. Trimming removed 6 bases from V and 4 bases from J, with 10 bases in between. The CDR3 region has the DNA TGTGCCAGCAGACGGCCCGGGGGGGCCAACGTCCTGACTTTC. Protein product: CASRRPGGANVLTF.

The chain is built from TRBV24-1 and TRBJ2-1; 9 bases are a match to TRBD1. Trimming cost V 6 bases and J 0 bases; bases outside gene matches: 5. CDR3 size: 16 residues. Germline assignment: CDR1 KGHDR and CDR2 SFDVKD. DNA for the CDR3: TGTGCCACCAGTCAAGGGACAGGGTTCTCCTACAATGAGCAGTTCTTC. It specifies CATSQGTGFSYNEQFF.

The V and J genes are TRBV2 and TRBJ1-3; weak D call: TRBD1 (6 bases). The CDR3 contains 12 residues. V was trimmed by 6 bases and J by 7 bases, leaving 10 bases between them. The germline V gene has CDR1 SNHLY and CDR2 FYNNEI. CDR3 bases: TGTGCCAGCAGCATCAGGGGTAACACCATATATTTT. Translated: CASSIRGNTIYF.

This chain connects TRBV5-8 to TRBJ2-3, with TRBD1 identical over 7 bases. CDR3 size: 17 residues. V shed 3 bases, J shed 1 base, and the junction held 11 bases outside the gene matches. Per germline, CDR1 SGHTS and CDR2 YDEGEE. CDR3 sequence reads: CASSWSRQGWGTDTQYF. CDR3 nucleotide sequence: TGTGCCAGCAGCTGGAGCCGACAGGGTTGGGGCACAGATACGCAGTATTTT.

The genes are TRBV6-4 and TRBJ2-1; no clear D gene. CDR1 is MRHNA, CDR2 SNTAGT, per germline. The CDR3 covers 13 residues. Trimming took 2 bases from V and 10 from J, leaving 12 bases between them. The CDR3 sequence is CASSDTAEEEQFF. The CDR3 bases are TGTGCCAGCAGTGACACCGCCGAGGAGGAGCAGTTCTTC.